This TCR beta chain was captured by sequencing in a study of response to subunit inactivated influenza vaccine. Notes on the study in general: The authors put forward the suggestion that each seasonal influenza vaccination may bring in only a limited number of new T cells.

With 2 bases removed from V and 5 bases from J, the gap between germline ends came to 13 bases. The CDR3 has 14 residues. The germline V gene encodes CDR1 SGHRS and CDR2 YFSETQ. TCRdb re-analysed the RT-PCR reads in MiXCR, keeping a single row per CDR3 protein. The sample consists of almost 600,000 distinct CDR3 sequences, less than 15% of them appearing once. This clonotype was seen only a few times. Its specificity is unknown. The sequencing used PBMCs from blood, collected 12 days after vaccination. The TCR comes from a man aged 45-65 years who received an inactivated influenza vaccine. The rearrangement joins TRBV5-1 to TRBJ2-5; maybe TRBD2 (5 bases). CDR3 loop: CASSFVGTGETQYF. As DNA, the CDR3 is TGCGCCAGCAGCTTCGTGGGTACGGGGGAGACCCAGTACTTC.